This is a list of T cell receptor beta chains from one sample in a study of blood T cell repertoires in COVID-19. Assay used: immunoSEQ multiplex PCR; TCRdb lists only in-frame clones, some missing. This sample carries approximately 170,000 clones, approximately 90% of them seen once, and the ten largest clones take about 1.1%. Specimen: peripheral blood. The source is a young man with acute or convalescent COVID-19. Both conserved end residues are part of each CDR3. Fields, in order: J gene, D gene, V gene, CDR3 DNA, CDR3 protein. A D gene is named only where the DNA matches it firmly.

J: TRBJ2-5
D: .
V: TRBV6-5
DNA: TGTGCCAGCAACAAATTACAGGGTCCGACCCAGTACTTC
CDR3: CASNKLQGPTQYF

J: TRBJ1-6
D: .
V: TRBV29-1
DNA: TGCAGCGCCGGAGACAGTTATAATTCACCCCTCCACTTT
CDR3: CSAGDSYNSPLHF

J: TRBJ1-5
D: .
V: TRBV30
DNA: TGTGCCTGGGCCAAGGGCGGGGGCCTAAATCAGCCCCAGCATTTT
CDR3: CAWAKGGGLNQPQHF

J: TRBJ2-6
D: .
V: TRBV7-2
DNA: TGTGCCAGCAGCTTAAGGGGGGGGGCCTCTGGGGCCAACGTCCTGACTTTC
CDR3: CASSLRGGASGANVLTF

J: TRBJ1-3
D: .
V: TRBV28
DNA: TGTGCCAGCCGAATTACAGGGAGCTCTGGAAACACCATATATTTT
CDR3: CASRITGSSGNTIYF

J: TRBJ2-7
D: .
V: TRBV5-6
DNA: TGTGCCAGCAGCTTGGTCGGAGAGCGCGAGCAGTACTTC
CDR3: CASSLVGEREQYF

J: TRBJ1-6
D: TRBD1
V: TRBV5-1
DNA: TGCGCCAGCAGCTCCGGGATGACAGGGAGCCTTAATTCACCCCTCCACTTT
CDR3: CASSSGMTGSLNSPLHF

J: TRBJ1-2
D: TRBD1
V: TRBV11-2
DNA: TGTGCCAGCAGCCCCGACAGGGACTATGGCTACACCTTC
CDR3: CASSPDRDYGYTF

J: TRBJ2-1
D: .
V: TRBV3-1/TRBV3-2
DNA: TGTGCCAGCAGCCAAGCCGGGAACTTCAATGAGCAGTTCTTC
CDR3: CASSQAGNFNEQFF

J: TRBJ1-1
D: .
V: TRBV9
DNA: TGTGCCAGCAGCGTAAGGCCCCCCTCCCCAGGGGTACGGACTGAAGCTTTCTTT
CDR3: CASSVRPPSPGVRTEAFF

J: TRBJ1-1
D: .
V: TRBV9
DNA: TGTGCCAGCAGCGTAGGGCGGGCCACTGAAGCTTTCTTT
CDR3: CASSVGRATEAFF

J: TRBJ1-2
D: .
V: TRBV18
DNA: TGTGCCAGCTCACGGGAGGAGAGCTATGGCTACACCTTC
CDR3: CASSREESYGYTF

J: TRBJ1-1
D: .
V: TRBV7-2
DNA: TGTGCCAGCAGCAAAGGGGTTATGAACACTGAAGCTTTCTTT
CDR3: CASSKGVMNTEAFF

J: TRBJ1-1
D: .
V: TRBV5-1
DNA: TGCGCCAGCAGCTTGGTGTGGGAGAGGAACACTGAAGCTTTCTTT
CDR3: CASSLVWERNTEAFF

J: TRBJ1-1
D: .
V: TRBV6-5
DNA: TGTGCCAGCTTCTACCGGGGAGGGAACACTGAAGCTTTCTTT
CDR3: CASFYRGGNTEAFF

J: TRBJ1-1
D: .
V: TRBV19
DNA: TGTGCCAGTAGTATCCCTCGGGGTTTTAACACTGAAGCTTTCTTT
CDR3: CASSIPRGFNTEAFF

J: TRBJ2-3
D: TRBD2
V: TRBV18
DNA: TGTGCCAGCTCACCACCGATCGGGACTAGCGGGACAGATACGCAGTATTTT
CDR3: CASSPPIGTSGTDTQYF

J: TRBJ2-7
D: .
V: TRBV28
DNA: TGTGCCAGCAGTTTAATCGGACTCGAGCAGTACTTC
CDR3: CASSLIGLEQYF

J: TRBJ1-6
D: .
V: TRBV5-1
DNA: TGCGCCAGCAGCTTGGACTACCTTCGAGGAGGGGATTCACCCCTCCACTTT
CDR3: CASSLDYLRGGDSPLHF

J: TRBJ1-5
D: .
V: TRBV5-5
DNA: TGTGCCAGCAGATCAGGGGATAGCAATCAGCCCCAGCATTTT
CDR3: CASRSGDSNQPQHF

J: TRBJ1-1
D: .
V: TRBV12-3/TRBV12-4
DNA: TGTGCCAGCAGTCCTCAGGGGTTCATTGAAGCTTTCTTT
CDR3: CASSPQGFIEAFF

J: TRBJ2-7
D: .
V: TRBV5-5
DNA: TGTGCCAGCAGCTTGGCAGCGACCTCTGACTACGAGCAGTACTTC
CDR3: CASSLAATSDYEQYF

J: TRBJ2-7
D: TRBD2
V: TRBV20-1
DNA: TGCAGTGCTAGTCCCGTACGGACTAGCGTTCGGGTCGAGCAGTACTTC
CDR3: CSASPVRTSVRVEQYF

J: TRBJ1-3
D: TRBD1
V: TRBV7-6
DNA: TGTGCCAGCAGCTCCAGACAGGGGCAGCCCATATATTTT
CDR3: CASSSRQGQPIYF

J: TRBJ2-7
D: .
V: TRBV2
DNA: TGTGCCAGCAGCGTCCAAGGGGGAGTTTCTCGCGAGCAGTACTTC
CDR3: CASSVQGGVSREQYF